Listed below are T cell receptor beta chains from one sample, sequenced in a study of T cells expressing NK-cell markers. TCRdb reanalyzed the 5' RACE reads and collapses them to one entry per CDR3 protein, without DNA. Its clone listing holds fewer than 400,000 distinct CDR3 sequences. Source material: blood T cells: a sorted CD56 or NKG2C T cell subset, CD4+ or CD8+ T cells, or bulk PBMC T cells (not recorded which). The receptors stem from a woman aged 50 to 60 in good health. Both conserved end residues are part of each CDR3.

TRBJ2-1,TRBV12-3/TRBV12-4,CASGRWAGNEQFF
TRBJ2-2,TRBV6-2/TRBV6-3,CASWAGVGELFF
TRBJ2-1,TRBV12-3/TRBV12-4,CASSLMGNDRSYNEQFF
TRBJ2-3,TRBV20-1,CSAATRLAFTDTQYF
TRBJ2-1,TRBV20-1,CSAREYSGWNNEQFF
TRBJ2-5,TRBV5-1,CASSLSTGIKETQYF
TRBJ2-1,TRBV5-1,CASSLAWGALDEQFF
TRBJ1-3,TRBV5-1,CASSLAGTGNSGNTIYF
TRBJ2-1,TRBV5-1,CASRRTSGGDNEQFF
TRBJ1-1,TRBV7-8,CASSPGQAEGTEAFF
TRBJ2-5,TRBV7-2,CASSVDTTRRETQYF
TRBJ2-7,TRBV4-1,CASSQGLLGGTGDYEQYF
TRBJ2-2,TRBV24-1,CATSEARANTGELFF
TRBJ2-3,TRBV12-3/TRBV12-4,CASSPLLGRSGKIDTQYF
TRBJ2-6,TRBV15,CATSSDWGSGANVLTF
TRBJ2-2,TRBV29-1,CSVGTGITTGELFF
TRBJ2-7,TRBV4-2,CASSQEDPRLQASYEQYF
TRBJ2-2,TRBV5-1,CASSLASLRGNTGELFF
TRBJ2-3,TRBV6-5,CASRPLTSSTDTQYF
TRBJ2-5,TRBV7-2,CASSLFPPGPTKQETQYF